These 7 T cell receptor beta chains came from one sample sequenced in a study of beta chain features in type 1 diabetes. Study-level points and caveats: In every one of the four CD4+ subsets, TCRB CDR3s were moderately but significantly shorter in Type 1 diabetes patients.

The sequenced template was cDNA made from the entire isolated RNA. Produced via immunoSEQ multiplex PCR; TCRdb's table is partial and in-frame only. Of approximately 170,000 clones in the sample, 6.5% to 9.5% were seen once. Their recognized antigens are unknown. The source material was central memory CD4+ T cells from blood. The source is a woman aged 40 to 55 with type 1 diabetes.

The rearrangement joins TRBV7-9 to TRBJ1-2, with a possible D match to TRBD1 (5 bases). V lost 3 bases to trimming and J lost 8 bases, with 13 bases between them. The CDR3 contains 13 residues. The germline CDR1 and CDR2 sequences are SEHNR and FQNEAQ (reference sequence). CDR3 residues: CASSLEGFRGYTF. The CDR3 nucleotides are TGTGCCAGCAGCTTGGAGGGGTTCCGGGGCTACACCTTC.

This clone was counted between two and nine times. The J gene is TRBJ1-2, the V gene TRBV7-9, with 12 bases matching TRBD1. V lost 5 bases to trimming and J lost 5 bases; unmatched junction nucleotides: 12. The CDR3 totals 17 residues. Per the germline V gene, CDR1 is SEHNR and CDR2 is FQNEAQ (reference sequence). The CDR3 here is CASSPGQGAVMGYGYTF. CDR3 sequence (DNA): TGTGCCAGCAGCCCGGGACAGGGGGCGGTTATGGGATATGGCTACACCTTC.

V gene TRBV25-1 combines with J gene TRBJ1-1; 8 bases map to TRBD1. There are 14 residues in the CDR3. Germline CDR1 MGHDK, CDR2 SYGVNS. V lost 4 bases to trimming and J lost 5 bases; unmatched junction nucleotides: 6. The CDR3 here is CASSGDRGGTEAFF. The DNA for the CDR3 is TGTGCCAGCAGTGGCGACAGGGGTGGGACTGAAGCTTTCTTT.

This clone was recorded a few times. The rearrangement joins TRBV29-1 to TRBJ2-1; D may be TRBD2 (5 bases). The CDR3 spans 15 residues. Germline V gene data show CDR1 as SQVTM and CDR2 as ANQGSEA. Deletions cut 5 bases from V and 0 bases from J, with 14 bases between. DNA of the CDR3: TGCAGCGTTCTAAGCGGCCTAAGCTCCTACAATGAGCAGTTCTTC. It translates to CSVLSGLSSYNEQFF.

A few counts support this clone. The chain couples TRBV19 to TRBJ2-6; TRBD2 matches 7 bases. The V and J ends lost 6 bases and 0 bases, in that order; junction bases with no gene match: 8. CDR1 is LNHDA and CDR2 is SQIVND in the germline V gene (reference sequence). The CDR3 is 17 amino acids. For the CDR3, the DNA is TGTGCCAGTAGCCAAAATGGCGGGGGCTCTGGGGCCAACGTCCTGACTTTC. Protein sequence: CASSQNGGGSGANVLTF.

In this sample, this clone turned up many times. One end of the junction varies from germline; a read error may be responsible. This sequence joins TRBV29-1 and TRBJ2-7; 7 bases fit TRBD2. The CDR3 length is 15 residues. The germline CDR1 and CDR2 sequences are SQVTM and ANQGSEA. CDR3 DNA sequence: TGCAGCGTTTCTCTACTAGCGACTAACTCCCACGAGCAGTACTTC. Its protein is CSVSLLATNSHEQYF.

The chain uses TRBV2 and TRBJ2-3; tentatively, D is TRBD1 (7 bases). The CDR3 is 13 residues long. Germline values: CDR1 SNHLY, CDR2 FYNNEI. V was cut by 7 bases and J by 3 bases, with 11 bases left in between. CDR3 protein: CASIPGGTDTQYF. The CDR3 DNA reads TGTGCCAGCATCCCAGGGGGGACAGATACGCAGTATTTT.